A selection of T cell receptor beta chains follows, all from one sample in a study of blood T cell repertoires in COVID-19. Using immunoSEQ multiplex PCR, the repertoire was profiled, and TCRdb retains in-frame clones only, with some absent. The sample carries roughly 190,000 clones, around 80% recorded once. The sample was peripheral blood. All receptors derive from a man between 60 and 75 years old with acute or convalescent COVID-19. Each CDR3 is given with its conserved first and last residue. D genes are given only for firm matches. Expanded clones get a size class; other rows say once, few or many, or leave the size out.

TRBJ2-7 | . | few | TRBV19 | CASSRGGLYEQYF | TGTGCCAGTAGTCGAGGGGGACTATACGAGCAGTACTTC
TRBJ2-4 | . | . | TRBV6-5 | CASSLMSGYGNIQYF | TGTGCCAGCAGCCTCATGTCGGGATATGGAAACATTCAGTACTTC
TRBJ1-3 | . | . | TRBV19 | CASMESSGNTIYF | TGTGCCAGTATGGAGAGCTCTGGAAACACCATATATTTT
TRBJ2-5 | . | . | TRBV12-3/TRBV12-4 | CASSSLLETQYF | TGTGCCAGCAGTTCCCTCCTGGAGACCCAGTACTTC
TRBJ2-5 | TRBD1 | . | TRBV11-2 | CASSFNRGRGETQYF | TGTGCCAGCAGCTTCAACAGGGGGCGCGGGGAGACCCAGTACTTC
TRBJ1-5 | . | . | TRBV19 | CASSILQDSNQPQHF | TGTGCCAGTAGTATTCTACAGGATAGCAATCAGCCCCAGCATTTT
TRBJ1-1 | . | once | TRBV5-1 | CASSPRGTGEAFF | TGCGCCAGCAGCCCCAGGGGCACCGGGGAAGCTTTCTTT
TRBJ1-2 | TRBD1 | . | TRBV19 | CASSMTGDAGGYTF | TGTGCCAGTAGCATGACAGGGGACGCGGGTGGCTACACCTTC
TRBJ2-1 | TRBD2 | . | TRBV24-1 | CATRGGVTYNEQFF | TGTGCCACCAGGGGAGGGGTCACCTACAATGAGCAGTTCTTC
TRBJ1-5 | TRBD1 | . | TRBV5-4 | CASSWGQGADQPQHF | TGTGCCAGCAGCTGGGGACAGGGGGCTGATCAGCCCCAGCATTTT
TRBJ1-1 | . | . | TRBV4-3 | CASSAQRNTEAFF | TGCGCCAGCAGCGCACAGAGGAACACTGAAGCTTTCTTT
TRBJ1-1 | . | . | TRBV4-1 | CASSQDHNVYTEAFF | TGCGCCAGCAGCCAAGACCACAACGTGTACACTGAAGCTTTCTTT
TRBJ1-6 | . | . | TRBV7-6 | CASSLARGFNSPLHF | TGTGCCAGCAGCTTAGCCAGGGGCTTTAATTCACCCCTCCACTTT
TRBJ1-2 | TRBD1 | . | TRBV5-1 | CASRDSPNYGYTF | TGCGCCAGTCGGGACAGCCCTAACTATGGCTACACCTTC
TRBJ2-1 | . | few | TRBV6-1 | CASSERASVSYNEQFF | TGTGCCAGCAGTGAACGGGCTAGCGTGTCTTACAATGAGCAGTTCTTC
TRBJ2-2 | TRBD1 | . | TRBV7-6 | CASSLKGGLRGTGELFF | TGTGCCAGCAGCTTAAAAGGGGGCCTCCGAGGCACCGGGGAGCTGTTTTTT
TRBJ1-1 | . | . | TRBV5-1 | CASSWGQADDTEAFF | TGCGCCAGCAGTTGGGGGCAGGCCGATGACACTGAAGCTTTCTTT
TRBJ1-3 | . | . | TRBV5-6 | CASDSSSGNTIYF | TGTGCCAGCGACAGTTCCTCTGGAAACACCATATATTTT
TRBJ1-5 | TRBD1 | few | TRBV5-1 | CASSPGTGDNQPQHF | TGCGCCAGCAGCCCCGGGACAGGAGACAATCAGCCCCAGCATTTT
TRBJ1-1 | . | . | TRBV11-2 | CASSPTTGLGTEAFF | TGTGCCAGCAGCCCAACTACAGGGCTGGGCACTGAAGCTTTCTTT
TRBJ2-1 | . | . | TRBV27 | CASSPLATPYNEQFF | TGTGCCAGCAGCCCACTAGCAACTCCCTACAATGAGCAGTTCTTC
TRBJ2-5 | . | . | TRBV18 | CASSNYSSQETQYF | TGTGCCAGCTCCAACTACTCCTCGCAAGAGACCCAGTACTTC
TRBJ2-1 | . | . | TRBV28 | CASAGYNEQFF | TGTGCCAGCGCGGGGTACAATGAGCAGTTCTTC
TRBJ2-1 | TRBD2 | once | TRBV2 | CASSETSGEYNEQFF | TGTGCCAGCAGTGAAACTAGCGGAGAGTACAATGAGCAGTTCTTC
TRBJ1-5 | . | . | TRBV27 | CASSSRGFNQPQHF | TGTGCCAGCAGTTCGCGGGGCTTCAATCAGCCCCAGCATTTT
TRBJ1-5 | . | . | TRBV27 | CASSFLQGNQPQHF | TGTGCCAGCAGTTTCCTACAGGGCAATCAGCCCCAGCATTTT
TRBJ1-4 | TRBD1 | . | TRBV5-1 | CASSDGTGKGNEKLFF | TGCGCCAGCAGCGACGGGACAGGGAAGGGGAATGAAAAACTGTTTTTT
TRBJ2-7 | TRBD2 | . | TRBV5-5 | CASSLGGGGAEQYF | TGTGCCAGCAGCTTAGGCGGGGGTGGGGCCGAGCAGTACTTC
TRBJ1-5 | . | . | TRBV2 | CASRKQTIGNQPQHF | TGTGCCAGCAGAAAACAGACCATTGGCAATCAGCCCCAGCATTTT
TRBJ2-3 | . | . | TRBV25-1 | CASSESVRVSDTQYF | TGTGCCAGCAGTGAATCCGTCAGGGTTTCAGATACGCAGTATTTT
TRBJ1-4 | TRBD1 | . | TRBV5-1 | CASRTTGGPNEKLFF | TGCGCCAGCAGAACGACAGGGGGGCCTAATGAAAAACTGTTTTTT
TRBJ1-2 | TRBD1 | . | TRBV18 | CASSGQGRDYGYTF | TGTGCCAGCTCAGGACAGGGCCGGGACTATGGCTACACCTTC
TRBJ2-5 | TRBD2 | . | TRBV5-1 | CASSPVAGGPKETQYF | TGCGCCAGCAGCCCAGTAGCGGGAGGGCCTAAAGAGACCCAGTACTTC